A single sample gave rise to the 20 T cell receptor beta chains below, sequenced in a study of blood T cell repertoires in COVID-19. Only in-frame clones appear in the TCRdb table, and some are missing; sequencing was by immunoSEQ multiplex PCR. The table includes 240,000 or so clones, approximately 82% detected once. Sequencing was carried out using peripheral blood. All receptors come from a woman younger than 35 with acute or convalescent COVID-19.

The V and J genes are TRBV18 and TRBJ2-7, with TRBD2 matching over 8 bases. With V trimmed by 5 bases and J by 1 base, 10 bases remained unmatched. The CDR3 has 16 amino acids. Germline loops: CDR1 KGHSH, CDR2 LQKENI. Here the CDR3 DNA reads TGTGCCAGCTCATATTTTTCGGCGGGGGGATCCTACGAGCAGTACTTC. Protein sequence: CASSYFSAGGSYEQYF. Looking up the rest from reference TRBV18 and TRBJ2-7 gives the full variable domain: NAGVMQNPRHLVRRRGQEARLRCSPMKGHSHVYWYRQLPEEGLKFMVYLQKENIIDESGMPKERFSAEFPKEGPSILRIQQVVRGDSAAYFCASSYFSAGGSYEQYFGPGTRLTVT.

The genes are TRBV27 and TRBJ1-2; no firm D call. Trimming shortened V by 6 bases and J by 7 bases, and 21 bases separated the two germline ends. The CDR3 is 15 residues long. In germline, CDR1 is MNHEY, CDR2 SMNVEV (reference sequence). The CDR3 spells CASSPRGEPFRGYTF. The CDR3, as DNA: TGTGCCAGCAGCCCCCGAGGAGAACCTTTCCGTGGCTACACCTTC.

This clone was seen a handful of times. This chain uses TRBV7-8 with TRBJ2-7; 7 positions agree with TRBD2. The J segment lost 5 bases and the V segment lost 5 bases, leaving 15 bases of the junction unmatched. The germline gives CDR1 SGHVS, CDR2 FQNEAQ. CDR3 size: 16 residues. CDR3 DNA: TGTGCCAGCAGCCTAACCGGGACTAAGAAAGTGGACGAGCAGTACTTC. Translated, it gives CASSLTGTKKVDEQYF. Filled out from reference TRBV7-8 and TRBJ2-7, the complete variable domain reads GAGVSQSPRYKVAKRGQDVALRCDPISGHVSLFWYQQALGQGPEFLTYFQNEAQLDKSGLPSDRFFAERPEGSVSTLKIQRTQQEDSAVYLCASSLTGTKKVDEQYFGPGTRLTVT.

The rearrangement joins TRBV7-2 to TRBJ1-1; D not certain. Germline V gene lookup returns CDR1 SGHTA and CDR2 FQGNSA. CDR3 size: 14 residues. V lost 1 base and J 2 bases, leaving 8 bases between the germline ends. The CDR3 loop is CASSLVGVNTEAFF. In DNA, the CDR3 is TGTGCCAGCAGCTTAGTCGGTGTTAACACTGAAGCTTTCTTT.

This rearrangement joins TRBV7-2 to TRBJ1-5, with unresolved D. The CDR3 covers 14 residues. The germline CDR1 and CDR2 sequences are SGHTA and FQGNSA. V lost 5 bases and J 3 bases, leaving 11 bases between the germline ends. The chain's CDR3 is CASSRPGYNQPQHF. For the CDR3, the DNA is TGTGCCAGCAGCCGCCCAGGCTACAATCAGCCCCAGCATTTT.

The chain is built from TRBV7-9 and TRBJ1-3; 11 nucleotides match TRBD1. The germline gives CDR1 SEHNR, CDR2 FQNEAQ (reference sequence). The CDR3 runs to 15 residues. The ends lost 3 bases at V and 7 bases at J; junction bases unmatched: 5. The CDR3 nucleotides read TGTGCCAGCAGCTTCTCCGGGACAGGGGGTAACACCATATATTTT. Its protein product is CASSFSGTGGNTIYF.

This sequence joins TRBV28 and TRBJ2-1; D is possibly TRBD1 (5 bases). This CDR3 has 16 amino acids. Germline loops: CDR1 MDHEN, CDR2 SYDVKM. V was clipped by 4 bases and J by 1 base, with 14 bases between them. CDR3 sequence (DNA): TGTGCCAGCAGTTCTCAGGACCGACAGTCCTACAATGAGCAGTTCTTC. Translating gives CASSSQDRQSYNEQFF.

Here the CDR3 reads CASRLTGQGQPQHF. The DNA for the CDR3 is TGTGCCAGCAGGTTAACAGGACAGGGGCAGCCCCAGCATTTT. The rearrangement links TRBV28 to TRBJ1-5, with 9 bases fitting TRBD1. The germline CDR1 and CDR2 sequences are MDHEN and SYDVKM. The CDR3 sequence is 14 residues long. With V trimmed by 6 bases and J by 7 bases, 7 bases remained unmatched.

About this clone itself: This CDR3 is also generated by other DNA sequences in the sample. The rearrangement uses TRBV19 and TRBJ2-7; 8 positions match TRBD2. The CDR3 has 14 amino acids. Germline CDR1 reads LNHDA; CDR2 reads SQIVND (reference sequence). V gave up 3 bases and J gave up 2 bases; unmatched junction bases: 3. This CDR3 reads CASSITGGPYEQYF. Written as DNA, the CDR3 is TGTGCCAGTAGTATTACGGGGGGGCCCTACGAGCAGTACTTC.

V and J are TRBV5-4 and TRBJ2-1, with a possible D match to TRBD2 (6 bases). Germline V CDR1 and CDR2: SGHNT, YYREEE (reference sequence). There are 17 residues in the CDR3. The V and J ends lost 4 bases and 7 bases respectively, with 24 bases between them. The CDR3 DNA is TGTGCCAGCAGCCCTAGACTAGGACGGTTTTCGAGGAATGAGCAGTTCTTC. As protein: CASSPRLGRFSRNEQFF. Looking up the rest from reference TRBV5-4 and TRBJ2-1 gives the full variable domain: ETGVTQSPTHLIKTRGQQVTLRCSSQSGHNTVSWYQQALGQGPQFIFQYYREEENGRGNFPPRFSGLQFPNYSSELNVNALELDDSALYLCASSPRLGRFSRNEQFFGPGTRLTVL.

In DNA form, the CDR3 reads TGTGCCAGCAGTTGGGCCGGGGAAGACGAGCAGTACTTC. Its translation: CASSWAGEDEQYF. V gene TRBV28 combines with J gene TRBJ2-7, with D perhaps matching TRBD2 (5 bases). Trimming removed 4 bases at V and 5 bases at J, with 12 bases between. The CDR3 extends over 13 amino acids. Germline lookup yields CDR1 MDHEN and CDR2 SYDVKM.

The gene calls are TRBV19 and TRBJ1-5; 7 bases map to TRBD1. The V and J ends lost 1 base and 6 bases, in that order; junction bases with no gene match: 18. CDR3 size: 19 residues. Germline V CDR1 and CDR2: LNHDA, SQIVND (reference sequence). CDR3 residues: CASSIGVFSAGGISQPQHF. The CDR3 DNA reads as TGTGCCAGTAGTATAGGTGTCTTCTCGGCAGGGGGGATCAGTCAGCCCCAGCATTTT.

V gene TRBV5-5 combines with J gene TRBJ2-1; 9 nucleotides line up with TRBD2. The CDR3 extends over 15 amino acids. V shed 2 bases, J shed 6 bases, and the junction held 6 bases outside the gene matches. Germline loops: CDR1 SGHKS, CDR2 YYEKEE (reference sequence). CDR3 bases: TGTGCCAGCAGCTTCGGCGGGAGGGAATCCAATGAGCAGTTCTTC. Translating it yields CASSFGGRESNEQFF.

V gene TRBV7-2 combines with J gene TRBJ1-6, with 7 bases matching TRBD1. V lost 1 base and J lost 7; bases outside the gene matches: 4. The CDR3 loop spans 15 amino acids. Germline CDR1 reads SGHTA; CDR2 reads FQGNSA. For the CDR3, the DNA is TGTGCCAGCAGCTTAGTAGGGACAGAGAATTCACCCCTCCACTTT. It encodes CASSLVGTENSPLHF.

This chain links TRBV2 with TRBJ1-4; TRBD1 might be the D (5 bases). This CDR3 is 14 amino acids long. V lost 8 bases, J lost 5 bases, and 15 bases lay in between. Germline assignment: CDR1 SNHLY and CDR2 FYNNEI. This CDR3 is CASGAGGDNEKLFF. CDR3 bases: TGTGCCAGCGGGGCGGGGGGAGACAATGAAAAACTGTTTTTT. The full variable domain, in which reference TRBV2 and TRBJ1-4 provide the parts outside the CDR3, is EPEVTQTPSHQVTQMGQEVILRCVPISNHLYFYWYRQILGQKVEFLVSFYNNEISEKSEIFDDQFSVERPDGSNFTLKIRSTKLEDSAMYFCASGAGGDNEKLFFGSGTQLSVL.

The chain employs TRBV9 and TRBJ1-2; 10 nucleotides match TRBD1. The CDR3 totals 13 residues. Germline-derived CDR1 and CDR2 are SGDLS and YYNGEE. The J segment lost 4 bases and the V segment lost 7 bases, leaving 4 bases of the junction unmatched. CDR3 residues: CASRQGATYGYTF. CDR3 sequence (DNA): TGTGCCAGCCGACAGGGGGCGACCTATGGCTACACCTTC.

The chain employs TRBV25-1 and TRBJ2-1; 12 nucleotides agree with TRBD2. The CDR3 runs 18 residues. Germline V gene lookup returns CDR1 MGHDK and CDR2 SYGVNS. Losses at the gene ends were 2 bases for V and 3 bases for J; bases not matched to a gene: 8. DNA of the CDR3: TGTGCCAGCAGTGAACTCCGCCCGGGACTAGCGGGCTACAATGAGCAGTTCTTC. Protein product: CASSELRPGLAGYNEQFF. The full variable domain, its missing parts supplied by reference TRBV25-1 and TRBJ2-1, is EADIYQTPRYLVIGTGKKITLECSQTMGHDKMYWYQQDPGMELHLIHYSYGVNSTEKGDLSSESTVSRIRTEHFPLTLESARPSHTSQYLCASSELRPGLAGYNEQFFGPGTRLTVL.

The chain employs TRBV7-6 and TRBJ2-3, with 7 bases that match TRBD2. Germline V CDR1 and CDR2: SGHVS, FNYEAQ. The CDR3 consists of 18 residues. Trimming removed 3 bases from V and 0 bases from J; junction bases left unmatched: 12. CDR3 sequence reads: CASSFRGLAGASTDTQYF. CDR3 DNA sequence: TGTGCCAGCAGCTTTAGGGGCCTCGCGGGAGCGAGCACAGATACGCAGTATTTT.

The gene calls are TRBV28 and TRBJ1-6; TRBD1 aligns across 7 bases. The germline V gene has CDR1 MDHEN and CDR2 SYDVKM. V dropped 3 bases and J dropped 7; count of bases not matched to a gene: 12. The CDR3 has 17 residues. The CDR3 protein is CASSFRDSFFYNSPLHF. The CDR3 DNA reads TGTGCCAGCAGTTTCCGGGACAGCTTTTTTTACAATTCACCCCTCCACTTT.

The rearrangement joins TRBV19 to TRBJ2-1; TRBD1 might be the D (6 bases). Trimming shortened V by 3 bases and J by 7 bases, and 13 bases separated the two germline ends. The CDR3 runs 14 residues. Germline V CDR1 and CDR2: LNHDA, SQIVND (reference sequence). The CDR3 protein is CASSMWDIGNEQFF. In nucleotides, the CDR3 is TGTGCCAGTAGTATGTGGGACATAGGAAATGAGCAGTTCTTC.